What follows are 21 T cell receptor beta chains derived from one specimen sequenced in a study of T cells in Graves' hyperthyroidism and ophthalmopathy. The TCR beta CDR3 regions underwent amplification using RNA transcripts as the source. With the HTBI primer set, the TCR CDR3 went through a first round of RT-PCR. One entry per CDR3 protein results from TCRdb running MiXCR on the multiplex PCR reads. Among more than 350,000 distinct CDR3 sequences listed, around 15% were seen once. What was sequenced was blood. These receptors were collected from a woman in her sixties with Graves' ophthalmopathy.

The sample holds many counts of this clonotype. The rearrangement joins TRBV7-9 to TRBJ2-3; no definite D call. Germline V gene data show CDR1 as SEHNR and CDR2 as FQNEAQ (reference sequence). V was pared by 9 bases and J by 6 bases, with 13 bases between. The CDR3 is made up of 12 amino acids. The CDR3, as DNA: TGTGCCAGTTTCCCCCCCTCGGATACGCAGTATTTT. Translated, it gives CASFPPSDTQYF.

V is TRBV10-3 and J is TRBJ2-5; D perhaps matches TRBD2 (6 bases). The germline V gene has CDR1 ENHRY and CDR2 SYGVKD. The CDR3 runs to 16 residues. Trimming left V 3 bases short and J 1 base short, with 15 bases between. CDR3 residues: CAISDPRDSVQETQYF. In nucleotides, the CDR3 is TGTGCCATCAGTGACCCCCGGGACTCCGTCCAAGAGACCCAGTACTTC.

This clonotype was seen at least ten times. The chain combines TRBV20-1 with TRBJ2-3, with D possibly TRBD1 on 5 matching bases. There are 11 residues in the CDR3. The germline V gene has CDR1 DFQATT and CDR2 SNEGSKA (reference sequence). The V and J ends lost 5 bases and 10 bases respectively, with 13 bases between them. The CDR3 nucleotides read TGCAGTGCTTCCAGGGCAGCTTCGCAGTATTTT. Protein product: CSASRAASQYF.

This clonotype appeared many times. V is TRBV7-9 and J is TRBJ2-7, with 7 bases fitting TRBD2. J was trimmed by 0 bases and V by 1 base; bases with no gene match: 9. Germline CDR1 is SEHNR and CDR2 is FQNEAQ (reference sequence). This CDR3 contains 17 residues. CDR3 in amino acids: CASSLVSGGTNSYEQYF. The CDR3, as DNA: TGTGCCAGCAGCTTAGTTTCAGGTGGGACTAACTCCTACGAGCAGTACTTC. The full variable domain, completed using reference TRBV7-9 and TRBJ2-7, is DTGVSQNPRHKITKRGQNVTFRCDPISEHNRLYWYRQTLGQGPEFLTYFQNEAQLEKSRLLSDRFSAERPKGSFSTLEIQRTEQGDSAMYLCASSLVSGGTNSYEQYFGPGTRLTVT.

The V and J genes are TRBV20-1 and TRBJ2-7; the match to TRBD2 covers 7 bases. The CDR3 runs 13 residues. J was trimmed by 4 bases and V by 1 base; bases with no gene match: 4. From germline, CDR1 is DFQATT and CDR2 SNEGSKA (reference sequence). The DNA for the CDR3 is TGCAGTGCTAGAGGTGTGGGAGGGTACGAGCAGTACTTC. Translation: CSARGVGGYEQYF.

The table lists this clonotype with a few counts. The rearrangement uses TRBV19 and TRBJ2-1; possibly TRBD1 for D (5 bases). The V and J ends lost 5 bases and 0 bases respectively, with 8 bases between them. This CDR3 region has 14 residues. CDR1 and CDR2 (germline): LNHDA, SQIVND (reference sequence). CDR3 in amino acids: CASSLQGSYNEQFF. The CDR3 bases are TGTGCCAGTAGTCTCCAGGGCTCCTACAATGAGCAGTTCTTC.

V is TRBV29-1 and J is TRBJ1-1; D gene ambiguous. The CDR3 has 11 amino acids. Germline V gives CDR1 SQVTM, CDR2 ANQGSEA. The germline V and J ends were trimmed by 7 bases and 1 base, with 7 bases remaining between them. The CDR3 nucleotides are TGCAGCGGAGTCCGGAACACTGAAGCTTTCTTT. Encoded protein: CSGVRNTEAFF.

The sample holds many counts of this clonotype. This chain connects TRBV5-1 to TRBJ2-7, with TRBD2 matching 12 bases. Germline V CDR1 and CDR2: SGHRS, YFSETQ. CDR3 length equals 15 residues. The V gene end was trimmed by 5 bases and the J gene end by 6 bases; junction bases not matched to a gene: 9. In nucleotides, the CDR3 is TGCGCCAGCAGGCTTCTAGCGGGAGGGCCGGGCGAGCAGTACTTC. As protein: CASRLLAGGPGEQYF. The variable domain in full, with the rest retrieved from reference TRBV5-1 and TRBJ2-7, is KAGVTQTPRYLIKTRGQQVTLSCSPISGHRSVSWYQQTPGQGLQFLFEYFSETQRNKGNFPGRFSGRQFSNSRSEMNVSTLELGDSALYLCASRLLAGGPGEQYFGPGTRLTVT.

For this clonotype: Possible read error: a much larger clone is one base away. The chain has TRBV10-3 and TRBJ2-7, with D tentatively TRBD2 (5 bases). Per the germline V gene, CDR1 is ENHRY and CDR2 is SYGVKD. The length of the CDR3 is 14 residues. The CDR3 loop reads CAVSERDSDYEQYF. CDR3 nucleotide sequence: TGTGCCGTCAGTGAACGGGATTCCGACTACGAGCAGTACTTC.

This clonotype was detected only a few times. The chain recombines TRBV10-2 with TRBJ2-7; 9 nucleotides agree with TRBD2. The germline gives CDR1 WSHSY, CDR2 SAAADI. J gave up 6 bases and V 6 bases, and 21 bases lay outside the gene matches. The CDR3 covers 18 residues. CDR3 bases: TGCGCCAGCAGCCCCGGGGTAGCGGGAGATGGGGGGAGCTCCGAGCAGTACTTC. This codes for CASSPGVAGDGGSSEQYF.

Many counts were recorded for this clonotype. J is TRBJ2-1 and V is TRBV5-1; unclear D gene. This CDR3 has 14 residues. Trimming stripped 0 bases from V and 8 bases from J, with 12 bases between. The germline V gene has CDR1 SGHRS and CDR2 YFSETQ. CDR3 loop: CASSLGSGSHEQFF. CDR3 sequence (DNA): TGCGCCAGCAGCTTGGGTTCCGGGTCTCATGAGCAGTTCTTC.

This clonotype came up many times. The rearrangement links TRBV10-1 to TRBJ2-7; 7 nucleotides line up with TRBD2. CDR3 length equals 14 residues. Unmatched junction bases numbered 6, after V lost 5 bases and J lost 2 bases. Germline CDR1 reads WNHNN; CDR2 reads SYGVQD (reference sequence). The CDR3 is CASSRSSGTYEQYF. The CDR3 DNA follows: TGCGCCAGCAGTAGGTCTAGCGGAACCTACGAGCAGTACTTC.

This clonotype was seen repeatedly, ten times or more. The V call is TRBV2, the J call TRBJ2-7; D is unclear. V gave up 6 bases and J gave up 3 bases, with 9 bases separating them. Germline V CDR1 and CDR2: SNHLY, FYNNEI. The CDR3 totals 12 residues. The CDR3 is CASRQTVYEQYF. In DNA, the CDR3 is TGTGCCAGCAGGCAAACGGTCTACGAGCAGTACTTC.

This clonotype was detected ten times or more. The chain combines TRBV7-3 with TRBJ2-2; no reliable D call. This CDR3 is 13 amino acids long. V shed 4 bases and J shed 6 bases, with 9 bases lying between them. Germline lookup yields CDR1 SGHTA and CDR2 FQGTGA. This chain's CDR3 is CASSSTAAGELFF. CDR3 in DNA: TGTGCCAGCAGCTCAACGGCGGCCGGGGAGCTGTTTTTT.

The table lists this clonotype with many counts. The chain uses TRBV30 and TRBJ1-4; D gene ambiguous. Trimming removed 3 bases at V and 6 bases at J, with 11 bases between. Germline values: CDR1 GTSNPN, CDR2 SVGIG (reference sequence). This CDR3 comprises 13 residues. The CDR3 DNA reads TGTGCCTGGAGGGGTGGAAGAGATGAAAAACTGTTTTTT. It encodes CAWRGGRDEKLFF.

Ten or more counts support this clonotype. The chain employs TRBV20-1 and TRBJ2-1, with TRBD2 as a possible D gene (6 bases). CDR3 length equals 12 residues. V was pared by 6 bases and J by 8 bases, with 14 bases between. Germline values: CDR1 DFQATT, CDR2 SNEGSKA (reference sequence). Here the CDR3 reads CSAGGVSDEQFF. CDR3 nucleotides: TGCAGTGCCGGGGGAGTATCCGATGAGCAGTTCTTC.

This clonotype was seen ten or more times. This chain links TRBV20-1 with TRBJ2-1; D uncertain. Germline V lookup: CDR1 DFQATT, CDR2 SNEGSKA (reference sequence). The CDR3 extends over 12 amino acids. The V end lost 0 bases, the J end lost 4 bases, and 4 bases lay between the germline ends. CDR3 amino acids: CSAREGYNEQFF. CDR3 bases: TGCAGTGCTAGAGAAGGGTACAATGAGCAGTTCTTC.

This clonotype has just a few counts. The chain couples TRBV19 to TRBJ1-1, with a possible D match to TRBD1 (5 bases). V lost 6 bases and J 4 bases, leaving 15 bases between the germline ends. There are 14 residues in the CDR3. Germline V lookup: CDR1 LNHDA, CDR2 SQIVND (reference sequence). CDR3 DNA: TGTGCCAGTAGCACGGGACCACGGGGCACTGAAGCTTTCTTT. It is translated as CASSTGPRGTEAFF. Full variable domain (missing parts from reference TRBV19 and TRBJ1-1): DGGITQSPKYLFRKEGQNVTLSCEQNLNHDAMYWYRQDPGQGLRLIYYSQIVNDFQKGDIAEGYSVSREKKESFPLTVTSAQKNPTAFYLCASSTGPRGTEAFFGQGTRLTVV.

In its sample, this clonotype was seen a few times. A much larger clone differs by one base, so this may be a read error. The chain has TRBV28 and TRBJ2-7; 7 nucleotides agree with TRBD2. Germline V lookup: CDR1 MDHEN, CDR2 SYDVKM. The CDR3 is made up of 14 amino acids. The CDR3, as DNA: TGTGCCAGCAGTCCTAGCGGTGTCTCCTACGGGCAGTACTTC. Its translation: CASSPSGVSYGQYF.

This clonotype occurred a few times. The V and J genes are TRBV6-1 and TRBJ1-1, with D unresolved. Germline lookup yields CDR1 MNHNS and CDR2 SASEGT. The CDR3 length is 14 residues. V lost 1 base and J 5 bases, leaving 11 bases between the germline ends. Written as DNA, the CDR3 is TGTGCCAGCAGTGAAGGCTGGGTTCGGACTGAAGCTTTCTTT. It yields the protein CASSEGWVRTEAFF.

This clonotype was recorded many times. This sequence joins TRBV5-1 and TRBJ2-7; perhaps TRBD1 as D (6 bases). Germline CDR1 and CDR2: SGHRS and YFSETQ. V shed 6 bases and J shed 0 bases, with 13 bases lying between them. The CDR3 is made up of 14 amino acids. This CDR3 is CASTQTGDSYEQYF. As DNA, the CDR3 is TGCGCCAGCACCCAGACAGGAGACTCCTACGAGCAGTACTTC. The complete variable domain, with remaining parts taken from reference TRBV5-1 and TRBJ2-7, reads KAGVTQTPRYLIKTRGQQVTLSCSPISGHRSVSWYQQTPGQGLQFLFEYFSETQRNKGNFPGRFSGRQFSNSRSEMNVSTLELGDSALYLCASTQTGDSYEQYFGPGTRLTVT.